Listed below are T cell receptor beta chains from one sample, sequenced in a study of blood T cell repertoires in COVID-19. The protocol was immunoSEQ multiplex PCR, while the TCRdb copy is restricted to in-frame clones and leaves out a portion. This sample has 150,000 to 200,000 clones, with about 90% found just once. The specimen sequenced was PBMCs or T cells enriched from blood (not recorded which). Receptors originate from a human donor with acute COVID-19. The donor label of this sample is uncertain. The CDR3 runs from the conserved cysteine through the conserved F or W. Fields, in order: CDR3 protein, CDR3 DNA, V gene, J gene, D gene. A D gene is named only where the DNA matches it firmly.

CSVVVGTEAFF	TGCAGCGTTGTGGTCGGCACTGAAGCTTTCTTT	TRBV29-1	TRBJ1-1	.
CASSVGQGYGYTF	TGTGCCAGCAGCGTAGGGCAGGGGTATGGCTACACCTTC	TRBV9	TRBJ1-2	.
CASSPRTGESTDTQYF	TGTGCCAGCAGCCCGCGGACAGGTGAATCTACAGATACGCAGTATTTT	TRBV9	TRBJ2-3	TRBD1
CASRPTAREGSYNEQFF	TGTGCCAGCAGACCTACCGCGAGGGAGGGCTCCTACAATGAGCAGTTCTTC	TRBV7-9	TRBJ2-1	TRBD2
CASSQDRGTEAFF	TGCGCCAGCAGCCAAGATAGAGGCACTGAAGCTTTCTTT	TRBV4-3	TRBJ1-1	.
CASSLGGGISNQPQHF	TGTGCCAGCAGCTTAGGCGGCGGCATTAGCAATCAGCCCCAGCATTTT	TRBV7-9	TRBJ1-5	.
CASSPPQGRETQYF	TGTGCCAGCAGCCCTCCGCAGGGGCGGGAGACCCAGTACTTC	TRBV7-2	TRBJ2-5	.
CASSPTGYEQFF	TGTGCCAGCAGCCCGACAGGGTATGAGCAGTTCTTC	TRBV5-4	TRBJ2-1	TRBD1
CASSVAGWRYTF	TGTGCCAGCAGCGTAGCCGGGTGGCGCTACACCTTC	TRBV9	TRBJ1-2	.
CASSPRDLNIQYF	TGTGCCAGCAGTCCCCGGGACTTAAACATTCAGTACTTC	TRBV12-3/TRBV12-4	TRBJ2-4	.